This TCR beta chain was documented in a study of T cells after posttransplantation cyclophosphamide. Broader study findings: Donor CD8+ memory clones often dominated recipient blood repertoires at later times. Blood and skin or GI T cell repertoires showed limited TRB overlap.

This table comes from immunoSEQ multiplex PCR, and its TCRdb copy is limited to in-frame clones, with some not included. The sample lists about 46,000 clones, roughly 92% occurring once. A remark on this clone: Antigen specificity is unknown.

Germline-derived CDR1 and CDR2 are LNHDA and SQIVND (reference sequence). V trimming: 6 bases; J trimming: 9 bases; junction bases outside the gene matches: 5. The CDR3 runs to 13 residues. The chain is built from TRBV19 and TRBJ1-6; 7 nucleotides align to TRBD1. Sequences were obtained from PBMCs. The receptor's source is a woman aged 45-59 years in good health and a related stem cell transplant donor. DNA of the CDR3: TGTGCCAGTAGCGGGGACAGTTTTTCACCCCTCCACTTT. Protein product: CASSGDSFSPLHF.